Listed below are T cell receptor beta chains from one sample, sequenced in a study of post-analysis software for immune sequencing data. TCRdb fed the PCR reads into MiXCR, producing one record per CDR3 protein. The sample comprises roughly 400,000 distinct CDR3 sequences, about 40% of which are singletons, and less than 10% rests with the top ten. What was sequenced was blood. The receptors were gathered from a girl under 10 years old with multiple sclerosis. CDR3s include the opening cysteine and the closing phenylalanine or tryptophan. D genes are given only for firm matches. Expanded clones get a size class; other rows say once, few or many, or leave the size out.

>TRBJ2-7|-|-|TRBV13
CASSLDEMVQYF
TGTGCCAGCAGCTTAGATGAAATGGTGCAGTACTTC
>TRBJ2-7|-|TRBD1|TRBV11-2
CASSPKTGTYEQYF
TGTGCCAGCAGCCCTAAGACAGGGACCTACGAGCAGTACTTC
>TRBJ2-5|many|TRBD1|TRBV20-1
CSARRGTGKETQYF
TGCAGTGCTAGAAGGGGGACAGGGAAAGAGACCCAGTACTTC
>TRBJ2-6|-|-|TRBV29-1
CSVVGQPSGANVLTF
TGCAGCGTTGTAGGCCAGCCCTCTGGGGCCAACGTCCTGACTTTC
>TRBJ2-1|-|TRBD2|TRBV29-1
CSVVGTSGKGGSYNEQFF
TGCAGCGTTGTCGGTACTAGCGGGAAGGGTGGTTCCTACAATGAGCAGTTCTTC
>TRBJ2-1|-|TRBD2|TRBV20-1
CSAATSGRNEQFF
TGCAGTGCTGCCACTAGCGGGAGGAATGAGCAGTTCTTC
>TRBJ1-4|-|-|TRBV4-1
CASSHQDRRNEKLFF
TGCGCCAGCAGCCACCAGGACAGAAGAAATGAAAAACTGTTTTTT
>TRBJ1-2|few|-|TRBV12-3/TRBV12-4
CASSLPPYNYGYTF
TGTGCCAGCAGTCTCCCGCCGTATAACTATGGCTACACCTTC
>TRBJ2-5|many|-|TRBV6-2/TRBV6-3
CASSQETQYF
TGTGCCAGCAGTCAAGAGACCCAGTACTTC
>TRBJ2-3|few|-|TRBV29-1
CSVEGAGTQYF
TGCAGCGTTGAGGGGGCAGGGACGCAGTATTTT
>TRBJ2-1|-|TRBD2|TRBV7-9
CASSLEAGGPNEQFF
TGTGCCAGCAGCTTAGAGGCGGGGGGGCCCAATGAGCAGTTCTTC
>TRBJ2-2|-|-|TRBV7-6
CASSLADIVPGELFF
TGTGCCAGCAGCTTAGCGGACATCGTGCCCGGGGAGCTGTTTTTT
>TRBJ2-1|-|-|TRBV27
CASSLSGLRHNEQFF
TGTGCCAGCAGTTTATCGGGATTAAGACACAATGAGCAGTTCTTC
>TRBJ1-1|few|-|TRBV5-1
CASSLGETGTEAFF
TGCGCCAGCAGCTTGGGGGAGACGGGGACTGAAGCTTTCTTT
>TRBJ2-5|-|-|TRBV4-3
CASSQEFVEETQYF
TGCGCCAGCAGCCAAGAATTCGTGGAGGAGACCCAGTACTTC
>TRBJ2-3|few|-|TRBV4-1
CASSPHAGGASTDTQYF
TGCGCCAGCAGCCCCCATGCAGGAGGGGCCAGCACAGATACGCAGTATTTT
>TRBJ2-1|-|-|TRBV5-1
CASTSHNEQFF
TGCGCCAGCACCAGTCACAATGAGCAGTTCTTC
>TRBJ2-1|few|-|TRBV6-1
CASSATGVNEQFF
TGTGCCAGCAGTGCAACAGGAGTCAATGAGCAGTTCTTC
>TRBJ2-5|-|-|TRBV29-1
CSVSSGARETQYF
TGCAGCGTCTCCTCAGGGGCCCGGGAGACCCAGTACTTC
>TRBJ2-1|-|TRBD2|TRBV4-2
CASSVASGTSGDNEQFF
TGTGCCAGCAGCGTAGCCTCCGGGACTAGCGGGGACAATGAGCAGTTCTTC
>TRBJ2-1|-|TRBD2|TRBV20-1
CSALAGGPFDEQFF
TGCAGTGCCCTAGCGGGAGGGCCTTTCGATGAGCAGTTCTTC
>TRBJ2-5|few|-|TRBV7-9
CASRDLAGEQYF
TGTGCCAGCAGAGACTTAGCTGGAGAGCAGTACTTC
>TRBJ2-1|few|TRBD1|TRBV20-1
CSAPPGQGYNEQFF
TGCAGTGCCCCTCCGGGACAGGGCTACAATGAGCAGTTCTTC
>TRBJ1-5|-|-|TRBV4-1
CASSQDRGGSNQPQHF
TGCGCCAGCAGCCAAGATAGGGGGGGAAGCAATCAGCCCCAGCATTTT
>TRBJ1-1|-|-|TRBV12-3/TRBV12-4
CASSLQGVNTEVFF
TGTGCCAGCAGTTTACAAGGGGTGAACACTGAAGTTTTCTTT
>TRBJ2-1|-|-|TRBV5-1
CASSLVGLTYYEQFF
TGCGCCAGCAGCTTGGTGGGGCTTACCTACTATGAGCAGTTCTTC
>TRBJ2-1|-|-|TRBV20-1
CSARRPVGANNEQFF
TGCAGTGCTAGAAGGCCTGTCGGGGCCAACAATGAGCAGTTCTTC
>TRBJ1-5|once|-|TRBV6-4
CASNGQTSFNQPQHF
TGTGCCAGCAATGGACAGACCTCCTTCAATCAGCCCCAGCATTTT
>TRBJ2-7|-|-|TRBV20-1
CSAPRGGNEQYF
TGCAGTGCTCCCCGTGGGGGGAACGAGCAGTACTTC
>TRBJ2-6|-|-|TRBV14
CASRAKAGANVLTF
TGTGCCAGCAGGGCTAAAGCTGGGGCCAACGTCCTGACTTTC
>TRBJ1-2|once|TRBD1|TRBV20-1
CSAPHAGTGRHNYGYTF
TGCAGTGCTCCCCATGCAGGGACAGGGCGACATAACTATGGCTACACCTTC
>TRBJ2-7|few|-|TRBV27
CASRRAGTIIYEQYF
TGTGCCAGCAGGAGAGCCGGGACAATAATCTACGAGCAGTACTTC
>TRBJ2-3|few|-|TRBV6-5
CASSYSLLPVSDTQYF
TGTGCCAGCAGTTACTCGCTTCTTCCAGTCTCAGATACGCAGTATTTT
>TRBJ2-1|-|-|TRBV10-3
CAITTGTHNEQFF
TGTGCCATCACAACGGGGACCCACAATGAGCAGTTCTTC
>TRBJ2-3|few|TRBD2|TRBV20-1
CSAKSSGGRDTQYF
TGCAGTGCTAAATCTAGCGGGGGGAGGGATACGCAGTATTTT